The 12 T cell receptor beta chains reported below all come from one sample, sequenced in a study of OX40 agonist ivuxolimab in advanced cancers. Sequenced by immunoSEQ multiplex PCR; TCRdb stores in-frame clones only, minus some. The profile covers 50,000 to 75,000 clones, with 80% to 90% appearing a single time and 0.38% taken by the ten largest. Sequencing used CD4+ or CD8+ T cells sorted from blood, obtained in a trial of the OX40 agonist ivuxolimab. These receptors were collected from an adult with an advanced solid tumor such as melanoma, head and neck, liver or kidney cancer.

The CDR3, as DNA: TGTGCCAGCACCCCCGGGACAGGGTATAACACTGAAGCTTTCTTT. Protein: CASTPGTGYNTEAFF. The chain recombines TRBV7-8 with TRBJ1-1; TRBD1 agrees at 9 bases. The CDR3 spans 15 residues. CDR1 and CDR2 from the germline V gene are SGHVS and FQNEAQ. V lost 7 bases, J lost 2 bases, and 8 bases stayed unmatched.

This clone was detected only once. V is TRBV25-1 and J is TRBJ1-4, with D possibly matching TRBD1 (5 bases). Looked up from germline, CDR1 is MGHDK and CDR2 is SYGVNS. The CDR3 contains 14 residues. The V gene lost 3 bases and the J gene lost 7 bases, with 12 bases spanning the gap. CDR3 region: CASSDVSGVEKLFF. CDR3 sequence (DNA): TGTGCCAGCAGTGATGTTTCGGGGGTTGAAAAACTGTTTTTT. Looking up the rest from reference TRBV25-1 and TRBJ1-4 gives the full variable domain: EADIYQTPRYLVIGTGKKITLECSQTMGHDKMYWYQQDPGMELHLIHYSYGVNSTEKGDLSSESTVSRIRTEHFPLTLESARPSHTSQYLCASSDVSGVEKLFFGSGTQLSVL.

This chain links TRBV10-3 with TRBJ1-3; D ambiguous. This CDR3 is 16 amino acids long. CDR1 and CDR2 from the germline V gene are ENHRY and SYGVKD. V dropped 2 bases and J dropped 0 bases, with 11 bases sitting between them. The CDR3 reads CAISEGQRLSGNTIYF. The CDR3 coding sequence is TGTGCCATCAGTGAGGGGCAGCGCCTCTCTGGAAACACCATATATTTT.

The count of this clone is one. CDR3 residues: CASSTARGSYEQYF. CDR3 nucleotides: TGTGCCAGCAGCACGGCCCGGGGATCCTACGAGCAGTACTTC. V gene TRBV6-5 combines with J gene TRBJ2-7; a weak D match, TRBD2 (5 bases). The CDR3 has 14 amino acids. V gave up 6 bases and J gave up 1 base, with 13 bases separating them. Germline CDR1 reads MNHEY; CDR2 reads SVGAGI.

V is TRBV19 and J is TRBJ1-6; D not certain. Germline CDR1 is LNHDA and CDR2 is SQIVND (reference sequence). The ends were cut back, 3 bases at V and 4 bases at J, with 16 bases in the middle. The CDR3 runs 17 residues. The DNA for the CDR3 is TGTGCCAGTAGTATCCGTCAGCAACCCAGGTATAATTCACCCCTCCACTTT. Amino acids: CASSIRQQPRYNSPLHF.

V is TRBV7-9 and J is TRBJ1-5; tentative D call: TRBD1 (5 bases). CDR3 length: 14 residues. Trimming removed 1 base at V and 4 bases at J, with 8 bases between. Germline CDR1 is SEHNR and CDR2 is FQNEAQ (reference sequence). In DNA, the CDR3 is TGTGCCAGCAGCTTAGAGGGGAGGAATCAGCCCCAGCATTTT. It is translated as CASSLEGRNQPQHF.

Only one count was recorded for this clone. CDR3 DNA sequence: TGTGCCAGCAGTTATAAGACGCCGGAAGCTTTCTTT. Translated: CASSYKTPEAFF. The rearrangement links TRBV6-6 to TRBJ1-1; D gene ambiguous. V was trimmed by 3 bases and J by 8 bases, leaving 10 bases between them. Germline CDR1 and CDR2: MNHNY and SVGAGI (reference sequence). The CDR3 spans 12 residues.

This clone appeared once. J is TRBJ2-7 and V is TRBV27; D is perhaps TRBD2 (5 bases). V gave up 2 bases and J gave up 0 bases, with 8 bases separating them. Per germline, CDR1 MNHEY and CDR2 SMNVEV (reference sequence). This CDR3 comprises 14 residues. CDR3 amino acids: CASSLVGSSYEQYF. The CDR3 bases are TGTGCCAGCAGTTTAGTAGGGAGCTCCTACGAGCAGTACTTC.

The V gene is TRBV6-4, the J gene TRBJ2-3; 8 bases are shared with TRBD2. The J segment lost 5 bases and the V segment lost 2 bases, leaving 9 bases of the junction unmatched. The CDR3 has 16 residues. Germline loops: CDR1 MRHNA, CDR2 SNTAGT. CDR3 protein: CASSDQLGGARDTQYF. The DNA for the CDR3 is TGTGCCAGCAGTGACCAGCTCGGGGGGGCGCGAGATACGCAGTATTTT.

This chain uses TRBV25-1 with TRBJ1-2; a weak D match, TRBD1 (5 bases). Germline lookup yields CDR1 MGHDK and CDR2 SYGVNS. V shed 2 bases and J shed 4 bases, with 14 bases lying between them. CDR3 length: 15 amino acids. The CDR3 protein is CASSEPGVRGYGYTF. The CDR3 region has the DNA TGTGCCAGCAGTGAACCGGGGGTCAGAGGCTATGGCTACACCTTC.

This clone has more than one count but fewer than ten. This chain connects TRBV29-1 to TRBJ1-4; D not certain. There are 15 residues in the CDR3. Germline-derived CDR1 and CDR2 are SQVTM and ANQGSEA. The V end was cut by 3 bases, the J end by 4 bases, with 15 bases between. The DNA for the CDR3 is TGCAGCGTTGATGTGGGCCCAGTCAATAATGAAAAACTGTTTTTT. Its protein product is CSVDVGPVNNEKLFF. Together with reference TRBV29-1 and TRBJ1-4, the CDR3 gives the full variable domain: SAVISQKPSRDICQRGTSLTIQCQVDSQVTMMFWYRQQPGQSLTLIATANQGSEATYESGFVIDKFPISRPNLTFSTLTVSNMSPEDSSIYLCSVDVGPVNNEKLFFGSGTQLSVL.

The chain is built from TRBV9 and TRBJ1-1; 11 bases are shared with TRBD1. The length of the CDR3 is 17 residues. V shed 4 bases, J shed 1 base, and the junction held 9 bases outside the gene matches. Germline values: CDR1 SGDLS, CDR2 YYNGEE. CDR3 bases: TGTGCCAGCAGCTCCGGGACAGGGGGAAGGGGGAACACTGAAGCTTTCTTT. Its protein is CASSSGTGGRGNTEAFF. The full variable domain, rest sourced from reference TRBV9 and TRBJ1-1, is DSGVTQTPKHLITATGQRVTLRCSPRSGDLSVYWYQQSLDQGLQFLIQYYNGEERAKGNILERFSAQQFPDLHSELNLSSLELGDSALYFCASSSGTGGRGNTEAFFGQGTRLTVV.